This paragraph covers one T cell receptor beta chain sequence. Its cognate antigen is unknown. These data belong to a study of shared clonotypes between healthy human individuals. Study as a whole: The people who gave samples were a couple of women and three men aged 18 to 49.

Each sample came from a Caucasian adult donor living in Nashville, Tennessee. Original data processing: Junction-only immunoSEQ sequences carried no quality scores, so filtering differed. TCRdb's copy holds only in-frame clones and misses some; the assay was immunoSEQ multiplex PCR. The V and J calls and clone size come from that table; D and trimming were worked out from the DNA. This sample yields roughly 2,500,000 clones, of which 93% are seen a single time; 0.35% to 0.45% belongs to the top ten. Per the germline V gene, CDR1 is MDHEN and CDR2 is SYDVKM. The CDR3 runs to 16 residues. V shed 7 bases and J 6 bases; nucleotides not matched to a gene: 14. Findings and caveats of the study: The study found 4.5% to 5% of naive CD4 clonotypes shared across a handful of donors.

The origin of this receptor is a man in his late teens or twenties in good health. Some clones in this sample may be carry-over from other donors' samples. Input material: naive CD4+ T cells from PBMCs. Subset described: CD45RA+ positively selected. This sequence joins TRBV28 and TRBJ2-7; TRBD2 matches 11 bases. CDR3 protein: CASMDSGRANSFEQYF. DNA of the CDR3: TGTGCCAGCATGGATAGCGGGAGGGCCAACTCGTTCGAGCAGTACTTC.